This paragraph reports one TCR beta chain. The antigen remains undetermined. V dropped 2 bases and J dropped 0; count of bases not matched to a gene: 6. In germline, CDR1 is LNHDA, CDR2 SQIVND (reference sequence). CDR3 length: 16 amino acids. The PCR employed 60 Vbeta primers together with 13 Jbeta primers. Data came from immunoSEQ multiplex PCR; TCRdb stores just in-frame clones and leaves some out. The table lists around 210,000 clones, around 77% of them singletons. These data belong to a study of cytomegalovirus exposure and HLA in healthy donors. Whole-study findings and limits: Later genetic work tied a missense DCLRE1C variant to beta-chain V and J trimming. DRB1 showed the most TCR associations and HLA-C the fewest in a later analysis, as rates varied by HLA locus.

This TCR was recovered from a young woman in good health and CMV-seronegative. The J gene is TRBJ1-2, the V gene TRBV19; 7 bases match TRBD1. Sequencing was carried out using PBMCs. CDR3 region: CASSIFPQGTNYGYTF. CDR3 nucleotides: TGTGCCAGTAGTATATTTCCACAGGGGACTAACTATGGCTACACCTTC.